The 26 T cell receptor beta chains presented below share a single source sample, sequenced in a study of CD8+CD57+ T cells in acquired aplastic anemia. Sequencing involved patients with CD8+CD57+ cell expansion previously shown by flow cytometry. TCR beta VDJ combinations and CDR3 sequences were profiled from genomic DNA. TCRdb called the reads again in MiXCR, with one record for every CDR3 protein. The profile shows some 200,000 distinct CDR3 sequences, 48% of them singletons. The sample was sorted CD4+, CD8+, or CD8+CD57+ T cells (not recorded which) from PBMCs. The source is a human donor with aplastic anemia.

This clonotype was detected a few times. With a much larger clone just one base away, this may be a read error. Likely a read error: the CDR3 ends without its conserved phenylalanine or tryptophan. V gene TRBV5-6 combines with J gene TRBJ2-7; a weak D match, TRBD1 (6 bases). The V gene lost 2 bases and the J gene lost 1 base, with 10 bases spanning the gap. Germline assignment: CDR1 SGHDT and CDR2 YYEEEE. This CDR3 spans 14 amino acids. CDR3 nucleotides: TGTGCCAGCAGCTTCACAGGGATTTCCTACGAGCAGTACTCC. This sequence encodes CASSFTGISYEQYS.

This clonotype was seen more than once but under ten times. This chain uses TRBV27 with TRBJ1-1, with D tentatively TRBD1 (5 bases). CDR3 length: 14 residues. From germline, CDR1 is MNHEY and CDR2 SMNVEV (reference sequence). V was pared by 11 bases and J by 1 base, with 17 bases between. The CDR3 nucleotides read TGTGCCGCAGGGTGGACGGTCGCGAACACTGAAGCTTTCTTT. The encoded protein is CAAGWTVANTEAFF.

The genes are TRBV7-2 and TRBJ1-6; D may be TRBD1 (5 bases). Trimming left V 5 bases short and J 8 bases short, with 10 bases between. The CDR3 is made up of 13 amino acids. Per the germline V gene, CDR1 is SGHTA and CDR2 is FQGNSA. Here the CDR3 DNA reads TGTGCCAGCAGCCTGACAGATGATTCACCCCTCCACTTT. Its protein is CASSLTDDSPLHF.

This clonotype appeared many times. This CDR3 reads CASSPSLSGFVTNQPQHF. The CDR3 DNA reads as TGTGCCAGCAGCCCATCCCTCTCTGGTTTCGTTACCAATCAGCCCCAGCATTTT. This chain links TRBV9 with TRBJ1-5, with no clear D. Germline V gene sequence: CDR1 SGDLS, CDR2 YYNGEE. V shed 4 bases and J shed 3 bases, with 23 bases lying between them. This CDR3 is 18 amino acids long.

The V and J genes are TRBV2 and TRBJ1-1; D call uncertain. The germline V and J ends were trimmed by 6 bases and 5 bases, with 13 bases remaining between them. Germline values: CDR1 SNHLY, CDR2 FYNNEI. This CDR3 spans 13 amino acids. The CDR3 DNA is TGTGCCAGCAGCACAGCCCTATGGACTGAAGCTTTCTTT. It codes for CASSTALWTEAFF.

This clonotype has ten or more counts. The rearrangement joins TRBV25-1 to TRBJ2-5; maybe TRBD2 (6 bases). Deletions cut 1 base from V and 5 bases from J, with 11 bases between. This CDR3 region has 14 residues. Germline V gene lookup returns CDR1 MGHDK and CDR2 SYGVNS. As DNA, the CDR3 is TGTGCCAGCAGTGAATTCCGGGCGGGGGAGACCCAGTACTTC. This codes for CASSEFRAGETQYF. Variable domain in full (rest from reference TRBV25-1 and TRBJ2-5): EADIYQTPRYLVIGTGKKITLECSQTMGHDKMYWYQQDPGMELHLIHYSYGVNSTEKGDLSSESTVSRIRTEHFPLTLESARPSHTSQYLCASSEFRAGETQYFGPGTRLLVL.

This clonotype was observed a handful of times. The rearrangement uses TRBV7-9 and TRBJ1-2; no reliable D call. Germline V gene sequence: CDR1 SEHNR, CDR2 FQNEAQ (reference sequence). Trimming stripped 6 bases from V and 6 bases from J, with 11 bases between. This CDR3 spans 12 amino acids. CDR3 loop: CASSFVGHGYTF. Here the CDR3 DNA reads TGTGCCAGCAGTTTCGTTGGACATGGCTACACCTTC.

This clonotype was seen repeatedly, ten times or more. V usage is TRBV11-2 and J usage is TRBJ2-7, with no clear D. The CDR3 is 13 residues long. Germline CDR1 reads SGHAT; CDR2 reads FQNNGV. V was cut by 0 bases and J by 6 bases, with 9 bases left in between. Written as DNA, the CDR3 is TGTGCCAGCAGCTTAGAAAGCAGGAGCGAGCAGTACTTC. Its translation: CASSLESRSEQYF.

This clonotype has at least ten counts. The V call is TRBV5-1, the J call TRBJ2-1; TRBD1 matches 8 bases. The CDR3 has 18 residues. Trimming removed 6 bases from V and 1 base from J; junction bases left unmatched: 15. Germline CDR1 is SGHRS and CDR2 is YFSETQ. DNA for the CDR3: TGCGCCAGCACCTACCGGGACAGGCGCTTGGGATCCTACAATGAGCAGTTCTTC. It yields the protein CASTYRDRRLGSYNEQFF.

This clonotype was detected many times. The chain links TRBV20-1 to TRBJ2-2; tentatively, D is TRBD1 or TRBD2 (6 bases each). The CDR3 covers 14 residues. Germline values: CDR1 DFQATT, CDR2 SNEGSKA (reference sequence). The V end lost 3 bases, the J end lost 4 bases, and 12 bases lay between the germline ends. CDR3 region: CSASGRGGTGELFF. CDR3 DNA: TGCAGTGCTAGTGGCAGGGGAGGCACCGGGGAGCTGTTTTTT.

This clonotype was detected a few times. CDR3 in amino acids: CASSWSQNEQFF. In DNA, the CDR3 is TGCGCCAGCAGCTGGAGCCAGAATGAGCAGTTCTTC. J is TRBJ2-5 and V is TRBV5-1; D remains ambiguous. The last part of the DNA fits TRBJ2-1 better; the J call may be wrong. In germline, CDR1 is SGHRS, CDR2 YFSETQ. The CDR3 contains 12 residues.

This sequence joins TRBV10-3 and TRBJ2-1; 9 bases align to TRBD1. In germline, CDR1 is ENHRY, CDR2 SYGVKD. V lost 8 bases to trimming and J lost 5 bases; unmatched junction nucleotides: 7. The CDR3 is made up of 14 amino acids. The CDR3 DNA follows: TGTGCCATCGGAGGGACAGGGACCCACAATGAGCAGTTCTTC. It encodes CAIGGTGTHNEQFF.

The chain has TRBV9 and TRBJ1-1; D uncertain. Between the trimmed V and J ends, which lost 0 bases and 4 bases, there was a span of 10 bases. CDR1 and CDR2 from the germline V gene are SGDLS and YYNGEE. The CDR3 totals 14 residues. CDR3 region: CASSVEPGITEAFF. CDR3 coding DNA: TGTGCCAGCAGCGTAGAGCCGGGGATCACTGAAGCTTTCTTT.

Ten or more counts support this clonotype. The V and J genes are TRBV2 and TRBJ2-5, with D possibly TRBD2 on 5 matching bases. V gave up 5 bases and J gave up 4 bases, with 8 bases separating them. CDR1 is SNHLY, CDR2 FYNNEI, per germline. CDR3 length equals 12 residues. CDR3 coding DNA: TGTGCCAGCAGTTATAGCGTAGAGACCCAGTACTTC. Its protein product is CASSYSVETQYF.

The rearrangement joins TRBV10-3 to TRBJ1-6, with TRBD1 identical over 8 bases. There are 12 residues in the CDR3. Germline V gene sequence: CDR1 ENHRY, CDR2 SYGVKD. J was trimmed by 9 bases and V by 10 bases; bases with no gene match: 5. CDR3 residues: CATGTGGSPLHF. The CDR3 nucleotides are TGTGCCACCGGGACAGGAGGTTCACCCCTCCACTTT.

In its sample, this clonotype was seen many times. Germline is not matched at one junction end, which may reflect a read error. The chain has TRBV6-6 and TRBJ1-2; possible D gene TRBD1, 5 bases. The V gene's germline CDR1 is MNHNY and CDR2 SVGAGI (reference sequence). The CDR3 spans 12 residues. CDR3 in amino acids: CASSYSKLGVRF. The CDR3 DNA reads TGTGCCAGCAGTTACTCAAAACTGGGGGTGCGATTC.

The chain recombines TRBV9 with TRBJ2-5, with D hard to call. V was trimmed by 4 bases and J by 4 bases, leaving 11 bases between them. The CDR3 totals 13 residues. CDR1 is SGDLS, CDR2 YYNGEE, per germline. CDR3 bases: TGTGCCAGCAGCTCTGTCCAAGGAGAGACCCAGTACTTC. Translated: CASSSVQGETQYF.

This clonotype was detected ten times or more. The rearrangement links TRBV2 to TRBJ2-5; TRBD2 agrees at 12 bases. CDR1 SNHLY and CDR2 FYNNEI come from the germline V gene. Unmatched junction bases numbered 4, after V lost 7 bases and J lost 4 bases. CDR3 size: 14 residues. DNA of the CDR3: TGTGCCAGCACTAGCGGGGGGGCCGCAGAGACCCAGTACTTC. The encoded protein is CASTSGGAAETQYF.

The V gene is TRBV19, the J gene TRBJ1-1, with D perhaps matching TRBD1 (5 bases). The CDR3 is 13 residues long. Germline-derived CDR1 and CDR2 are LNHDA and SQIVND (reference sequence). Trimming left V 6 bases short and J 7 bases short, with 15 bases between. The CDR3 loop reads CASRVQGLGEAFF. The CDR3 DNA is TGTGCCAGTAGGGTTCAGGGCTTAGGTGAAGCTTTCTTT. Full variable domain (outside the CDR3, taken from reference TRBV19 and TRBJ1-1): DGGITQSPKYLFRKEGQNVTLSCEQNLNHDAMYWYRQDPGQGLRLIYYSQIVNDFQKGDIAEGYSVSREKKESFPLTVTSAQKNPTAFYLCASRVQGLGEAFFGQGTRLTVV.

This clonotype was detected ten times or more. This chain joins TRBV5-5 and TRBJ1-5, with TRBD1 matching over 9 bases. The CDR3 has 14 residues. J lost 5 bases, V lost 2 bases, and 2 bases had no gene match. CDR1 SGHKS and CDR2 YYEKEE come from the germline V gene (reference sequence). Written as DNA, the CDR3 is TGTGCCAGCAGCTTAGGGACAGGGCATCAGCCCCAGCATTTT. This encodes CASSLGTGHQPQHF.

This chain connects TRBV20-1 to TRBJ1-5; TRBD1 agrees at 7 bases. Per germline, CDR1 DFQATT and CDR2 SNEGSKA (reference sequence). The trim removed 6 bases at V and 6 bases at J, leaving 8 bases unmatched. CDR3 length: 13 amino acids. DNA of the CDR3: TGCAGTGCCGGGACAGAGAGGCGTCAGCCCCAGCATTTT. Translated: CSAGTERRQPQHF.

This rearrangement joins TRBV5-4 to TRBJ1-1; D is perhaps TRBD1 (5 bases). The CDR3 sequence is 14 residues long. CDR1 is SGHNT and CDR2 is YYREEE in the germline V gene (reference sequence). Trimming removed 4 bases from V and 6 bases from J, with 16 bases in between. CDR3: CASSQETRDPEAFF. CDR3 DNA: TGTGCCAGCAGCCAAGAAACCAGGGACCCTGAAGCTTTCTTT.

This clonotype was seen a few times. This chain joins TRBV2 and TRBJ2-3; TRBD1 matches at 9 bases. Trimming took 8 bases from V and 3 from J; bases not matched to a gene: 6. This CDR3 has 14 residues. Germline CDR1 reads SNHLY; CDR2 reads FYNNEI. CDR3 nucleotide sequence: TGTGCCAGCGGCCGGGACAGGGCGACAGATACGCAGTATTTT. Protein: CASGRDRATDTQYF. The complete variable domain, with remaining parts taken from reference TRBV2 and TRBJ2-3, reads EPEVTQTPSHQVTQMGQEVILRCVPISNHLYFYWYRQILGQKVEFLVSFYNNEISEKSEIFDDQFSVERPDGSNFTLKIRSTKLEDSAMYFCASGRDRATDTQYFGPGTRLTVL.

In its sample, this clonotype was seen many times. This rearrangement joins TRBV5-1 to TRBJ2-7; D could derive from TRBD1 or TRBD2 (7 bases each). The V end lost 4 bases, the J end lost 7 bases, and 18 bases lay between the germline ends. This CDR3 has 14 residues. From germline, CDR1 is SGHRS and CDR2 YFSETQ. In DNA form, the CDR3 reads TGCGCCAGCAGCCTAGGGACAGTGCGGGAGGAGCAGTACTTC. Its protein product is CASSLGTVREEQYF.

This clonotype was found many times. This chain uses TRBV3-1 with TRBJ2-2; D is undetermined. V gave up 7 bases and J gave up 4 bases, with 7 bases separating them. Germline assignment: CDR1 LGHDT and CDR2 YNNKEL (reference sequence). The CDR3 has 12 amino acids. For the CDR3, the DNA is TGTGCCAGCACCGGTAGCACCGGGGAGCTGTTTTTT. Amino acids: CASTGSTGELFF.

This chain uses TRBV7-8 with TRBJ1-1; D is undetermined. Trimming took 3 bases from V and 4 from J, leaving 6 bases between them. Looked up from germline, CDR1 is SGHVS and CDR2 is FQNEAQ. CDR3 length equals 12 residues. The CDR3 loop is CASSLDVTEAFF. In nucleotides, the CDR3 is TGTGCCAGCAGCTTGGATGTCACTGAAGCTTTCTTT.